Each of the 15 T cell receptor beta chains below was sequenced from the same sample in a study of T-cell memory formation after mild COVID-19. TCRdb reprocessed the 5' RACE reads via MiXCR and lists one record per CDR3 protein. The table has 350,000 to 550,000 distinct CDR3 sequences, roughly 18% seen once; the top ten hold around a fifth. The sample comprised PBMCs or a T cell subset sorted from them (not recorded which). These receptors all stem from a man between 18 and 35 years old who had mild COVID-19 (a few samples of this study predate the infection). Cell type and time point are not known.

This clonotype was detected only a few times. This chain links TRBV24-1 with TRBJ2-3; no reliable D call. V was pared by 11 bases and J by 4 bases, with 12 bases between. CDR1 is KGHDR, CDR2 SFDVKD, per germline. This CDR3 is built from 12 residues. For the CDR3, the DNA is TGTGCCAAGCAGGTGAGGTCAGATACGCAGTATTTT. Protein: CAKQVRSDTQYF.

This clonotype was detected a few times. The gene calls are TRBV29-1 and TRBJ2-7, with TRBD2 identical over 10 bases. Unmatched junction bases numbered 11, after V lost 7 bases and J lost 5 bases. Germline V gene data show CDR1 as SQVTM and CDR2 as ANQGSEA. This CDR3 is built from 14 residues. Here the CDR3 reads CSASPGLAYNEQYF. CDR3 bases: TGCAGCGCAAGCCCGGGACTAGCGTACAACGAGCAGTACTTC.

The chain has TRBV12-3 or TRBV12-4 and TRBJ1-5; D unclear. This CDR3 contains 14 residues. V was trimmed by 6 bases and J by 0 bases, leaving 9 bases between them. The CDR3 sequence is CASSLLNSNQPQHF. In DNA, the CDR3 is TGTGCCAGCAGCCTACTAAATAGCAATCAGCCCCAGCATTTT.

This clonotype has more than one count but fewer than ten. This chain joins TRBV12-3 or TRBV12-4 and TRBJ1-5, with a weak D call TRBD1 (6 bases). CDR3 length equals 15 residues. With 4 bases removed from V and 6 bases from J, the gap between germline ends came to 16 bases. CDR3: CASSSEFRGLQPQHF. In DNA, the CDR3 is TGTGCCAGCAGTTCGGAGTTTCGGGGGCTTCAGCCCCAGCATTTT.

The V call is TRBV15, the J call TRBJ1-5; D unclear. Per germline, CDR1 LNHNV and CDR2 YYDKDF (reference sequence). Deletions cut 7 bases from V and 0 bases from J, with 10 bases between. The CDR3 length is 14 residues. The CDR3 DNA sequence: TGTGCCACCACCCAGGTGGATAGCAATCAGCCCCAGCATTTT. Translation: CATTQVDSNQPQHF.

Only a few counts were recorded for this clonotype. The V and J genes are TRBV12-3 or TRBV12-4 and TRBJ1-4, with 9 bases identical to TRBD1. J lost 6 bases, V lost 4 bases, and 6 bases had no gene match. CDR3 size: 15 residues. The CDR3 protein is CASSSRDRVDEKLFF. CDR3 in DNA: TGTGCCAGCAGTTCAAGGGACAGGGTGGATGAAAAACTGTTTTTT.

This clonotype came up a few times. This chain links TRBV5-1 with TRBJ2-1; no clear D. Germline-derived CDR1 and CDR2 are SGHRS and YFSETQ. The V end lost 0 bases, the J end lost 3 bases, and 7 bases lay between the germline ends. This CDR3 region has 14 residues. Here the CDR3 reads CASSLESLYNEQFF. CDR3 DNA sequence: TGCGCCAGCAGCTTGGAAAGCCTCTACAATGAGCAGTTCTTC.

The V and J genes are TRBV9 and TRBJ1-6; D not certain. Between the trimmed V and J ends, which lost 0 bases and 7 bases, there was a span of 8 bases. The CDR3 loop spans 14 amino acids. CDR1 and CDR2 from the germline V gene are SGDLS and YYNGEE. CDR3 amino acids: CASSVDKVNSPLHF. The CDR3 nucleotides are TGTGCCAGCAGCGTAGACAAGGTGAATTCACCCCTCCACTTT.

The rearrangement joins TRBV2 to TRBJ2-5, with unresolved D. Trimming shortened V by 8 bases and J by 5 bases, and 6 bases separated the two germline ends. The CDR3 runs 10 residues. From germline, CDR1 is SNHLY and CDR2 FYNNEI. CDR3 loop: CASLRETQYF. The CDR3 DNA follows: TGTGCCAGCCTCCGGGAGACCCAGTACTTC.

In this sample, this clonotype turned up a few times. The rearrangement uses TRBV7-3 and TRBJ2-1; D is uncertain. Between the trimmed V and J ends, which lost 5 bases and 6 bases, there was a span of 11 bases. In germline, CDR1 is SGHTA, CDR2 FQGTGA. This CDR3 is built from 13 residues. The CDR3 coding sequence is TGTGCCAGCAGCGTTAAGGGTGGCAATGAGCAGTTCTTC. Translating gives CASSVKGGNEQFF. Combining the CDR3 with reference TRBV7-3 and TRBJ2-1 gives the whole variable domain GAGVSQTPSNKVTEKGKYVELRCDPISGHTALYWYRQSLGQGPEFLIYFQGTGAADDSGLPNDRFFAVRPEGSVSTLKIQRTERGDSAVYLCASSVKGGNEQFFGPGTRLTVL.

This clonotype showed up many times. This rearrangement joins TRBV5-1 to TRBJ2-1; 7 nucleotides match TRBD2. Germline values: CDR1 SGHRS, CDR2 YFSETQ. The CDR3 extends over 16 amino acids. V trimming: 1 base; J trimming: 0 bases; junction bases outside the gene matches: 4. CDR3: CASSLTAGPSYNEQFF. The CDR3 DNA reads as TGCGCCAGCAGCTTGACAGCGGGGCCCTCCTACAATGAGCAGTTCTTC.

This clonotype appeared a few times. The DNA of the CDR3 is TGTGCCAGCAGCTTCCAGGGGTTCGGCTACACCTTC. Protein: CASSFQGFGYTF. This sequence joins TRBV7-2 and TRBJ1-2, with D perhaps matching TRBD1 (6 bases). Germline loops: CDR1 SGHTA, CDR2 FQGNSA. V lost 3 bases and J lost 8, with 10 bases in between. The CDR3 contains 12 residues.

The table lists this clonotype with a few counts. The chain links TRBV28 to TRBJ1-5, with 12 bases fitting TRBD1. Germline CDR1 MDHEN, CDR2 SYDVKM. The V and J ends lost 6 bases and 0 bases, in that order; junction bases with no gene match: 9. The CDR3 loop spans 18 amino acids. The CDR3 nucleotides are TGTGCCAGCAGGGATACCGGGACAGGGGGCCTTAGCAATCAGCCCCAGCATTTT. Translation gives CASRDTGTGGLSNQPQHF.

The rearrangement uses TRBV13 and TRBJ2-5; D not resolved. Germline CDR1 is PRHDT and CDR2 is FYEKMQ (reference sequence). The length of the CDR3 is 12 residues. Trimming took off 0 bases at V and 5 bases at J, with 4 bases between the two ends. The CDR3 spells CASSLGFETQYF. The CDR3 nucleotides are TGTGCCAGCAGCTTAGGCTTCGAGACCCAGTACTTC.

This clonotype was seen more than once but under ten times. This rearrangement joins TRBV6-6 to TRBJ2-1, with D possibly TRBD2 on 6 matching bases. Germline CDR1 reads MNHNY; CDR2 reads SVGAGI (reference sequence). With 2 bases removed from V and 7 bases from J, the gap between germline ends came to 18 bases. The CDR3 extends over 16 amino acids. CDR3 amino acids: CASSYPVPGLRNEQFF. The CDR3 nucleotides are TGTGCCAGCAGTTACCCCGTACCGGGACTTAGAAATGAGCAGTTCTTC.